The TCR beta chain under discussion was sequenced for a study of cytomegalovirus exposure and HLA in healthy donors. This clone was picked up a small number of times. The antigen is not known. V was clipped by 1 base and J by 4 bases, with 13 bases between them. Germline loops: CDR1 LGHNA, CDR2 YNFKEQ. The CDR3 extends over 15 amino acids. Amplification used 60 Vbeta primers and 13 Jbeta primers. The method was immunoSEQ multiplex PCR; TCRdb's version includes in-frame clones alone and lacks a portion of them. The top ten hold 5% to 6.5% of the sample, which has about 170,000 clones, under 85% seen once. Broader study findings: Differences between HLA loci emerged in a later analysis of TCR association rates, with DRB1 most and HLA-C fewest. Based on reports, TCR beta sequences accurately predicted HLA-A and HLA-B alleles for most subjects.

This TCR was sampled from a woman younger than 30 in good health and CMV-seropositive. Sequenced material: PBMCs. The V gene is TRBV4-2, the J gene TRBJ2-5; D is unresolved. The CDR3 nucleotides are TGTGCCAGCAGCCAAGCCCCGGAGCTGGCAGAGACCCAGTACTTC. Protein product: CASSQAPELAETQYF.